This T cell receptor beta chain appears in the sequencing data of a study of T cells after yellow fever vaccination. Notes on the study in general: Shared CD4/CD8 clonotypes were a small share, likely from convergent recombination. A large majority of primary-vaccination clones showed up again after the booster (approximately 96% CD4, around 90% CD8). The study noted that FACS-sorted repertoires could contain abundant clonotypes contaminating from the bulk population.

This clonotype appeared many times. Its antigen is unidentified. By 5'RACE template switching, TCR cDNA was produced, with a universal primer site and UMIs added in the process. TCRdb reanalysed the 5' RACE reads using MiXCR and keeps one entry per CDR3 protein. The sample holds about 50,000 distinct CDR3 sequences, roughly 7.3% seen once. The V and J ends lost 4 bases and 4 bases respectively, with 8 bases between them. The CDR3 extends over 13 amino acids. Germline V gene sequence: CDR1 SGHAT, CDR2 FQNNGV. The sequence came from a man younger than 35 who received the YFV17D yellow fever vaccine. This chain joins TRBV11-2 and TRBJ2-1; D call uncertain. Sequences were derived from CD8+ T cells sorted from PBMCs, sampled less than 16 days after the first yellow fever vaccination. The CDR3 DNA follows: TGTGCCAGCAGCTATCATGAGTACAATGAGCAGTTCTTC. Translation gives CASSYHEYNEQFF.